These T cell receptor beta chains were read from a single sample in a study of STAT3 mutations in large granular lymphocyte leukemia. Sequencing used immunoSEQ multiplex PCR; TCRdb keeps in-frame clones, though not all of them. Seen here are over 8,500 clones, 88% observed once, and the top ten hold roughly 83%. Input material: peripheral blood mononuclear cells. The receptors were sampled from an elderly man with T-cell large granular lymphocyte leukemia. Some clones in this sample may be carry-over from other donors' samples. CDR3s include the opening cysteine and the closing phenylalanine or tryptophan. The order of the fields is J gene, CDR3 length, V gene, D gene, CDR3 protein. The D gene is left open where the match is weak.

j_call: TRBJ1-2; cdr3_length: 13; v_call: TRBV6-1; d_call: TRBD1; cdr3_aa: CASSDGTGYGYTF
j_call: TRBJ2-3; cdr3_length: 14; v_call: TRBV5-4; d_call: NA; cdr3_aa: CASSLVGQPDTQYF
j_call: TRBJ1-2; cdr3_length: 17; v_call: TRBV7-6; d_call: NA; cdr3_aa: CASSLLGPDSPNYGYTF
j_call: TRBJ1-1; cdr3_length: 11; v_call: TRBV5-4; d_call: NA; cdr3_aa: CASSSEAAAFF
j_call: TRBJ2-7; cdr3_length: 13; v_call: TRBV6-1; d_call: NA; cdr3_aa: CASSAVALYEQYF
j_call: TRBJ2-5; cdr3_length: 15; v_call: TRBV7-2; d_call: NA; cdr3_aa: CASSLGLPSQETQYF
j_call: TRBJ2-7; cdr3_length: 12; v_call: TRBV4-1; d_call: NA; cdr3_aa: CASSPDLSEQYF
j_call: TRBJ2-7; cdr3_length: 15; v_call: TRBV6-5; d_call: NA; cdr3_aa: CATSRPGVNSYEQYF
j_call: TRBJ2-5; cdr3_length: 13; v_call: TRBV18; d_call: TRBD2; cdr3_aa: CASSPLGGETQYF
j_call: TRBJ2-1; cdr3_length: 17; v_call: TRBV5-1; d_call: NA; cdr3_aa: CASSFPLPTKDYNEQFF
j_call: TRBJ1-1; cdr3_length: 13; v_call: TRBV30; d_call: NA; cdr3_aa: CAWSVEGTTEAFF
j_call: TRBJ1-6; cdr3_length: 16; v_call: TRBV5-6; d_call: NA; cdr3_aa: CASSASQGSYNSPLHF
j_call: TRBJ2-5; cdr3_length: 14; v_call: TRBV18; d_call: NA; cdr3_aa: CASSPLGGPETQYF
j_call: TRBJ2-2; cdr3_length: 15; v_call: TRBV18; d_call: NA; cdr3_aa: CASSEGRGYTGELFF
j_call: TRBJ1-2; cdr3_length: 16; v_call: TRBV7-9; d_call: NA; cdr3_aa: CASSFGGTRAVVGYTF
j_call: TRBJ2-7; cdr3_length: 15; v_call: TRBV18; d_call: NA; cdr3_aa: CASSPPGSVSYEQYF
j_call: TRBJ1-4; cdr3_length: 11; v_call: TRBV6-6; d_call: NA; cdr3_aa: CASRRSEKLFF
j_call: TRBJ1-2; cdr3_length: 15; v_call: TRBV5-6; d_call: NA; cdr3_aa: CASSLGGGRERGYTF
j_call: TRBJ1-6; cdr3_length: 15; v_call: TRBV5-1; d_call: NA; cdr3_aa: CASSLEAGDNSPLHF
j_call: TRBJ1-6; cdr3_length: 15; v_call: TRBV27; d_call: NA; cdr3_aa: CASSPILIYNSPLHF
j_call: TRBJ1-3; cdr3_length: 12; v_call: TRBV29-1; d_call: NA; cdr3_aa: CSVAVSGNTIYF
j_call: TRBJ2-5; cdr3_length: 13; v_call: TRBV2; d_call: NA; cdr3_aa: CASRRDIQETQYF
j_call: TRBJ1-1; cdr3_length: 13; v_call: TRBV5-6; d_call: NA; cdr3_aa: CASSRGRVTEAFF